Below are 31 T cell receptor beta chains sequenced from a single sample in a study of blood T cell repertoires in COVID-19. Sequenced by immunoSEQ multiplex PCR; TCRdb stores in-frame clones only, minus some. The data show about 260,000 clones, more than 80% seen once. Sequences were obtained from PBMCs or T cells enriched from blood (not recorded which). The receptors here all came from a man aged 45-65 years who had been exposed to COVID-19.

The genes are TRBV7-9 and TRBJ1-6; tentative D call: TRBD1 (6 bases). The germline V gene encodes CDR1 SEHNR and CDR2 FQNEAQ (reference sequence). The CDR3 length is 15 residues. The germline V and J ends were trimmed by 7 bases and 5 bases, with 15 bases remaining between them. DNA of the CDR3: TGTGCCAGCATGGCATGGGGACAAGATAATTCACCCCTCCACTTT. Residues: CASMAWGQDNSPLHF. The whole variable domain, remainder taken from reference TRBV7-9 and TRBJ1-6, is DTGVSQNPRHKITKRGQNVTFRCDPISEHNRLYWYRQTLGQGPEFLTYFQNEAQLEKSRLLSDRFSAERPKGSFSTLEIQRTEQGDSAMYLCASMAWGQDNSPLHFGNGTRLTVT.

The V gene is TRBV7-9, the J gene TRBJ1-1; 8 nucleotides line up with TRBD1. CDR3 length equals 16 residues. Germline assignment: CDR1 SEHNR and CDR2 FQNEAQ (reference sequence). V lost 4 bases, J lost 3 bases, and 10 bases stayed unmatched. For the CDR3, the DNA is TGTGCCAGCAGCTCCTCCGGACAGGGCTTGTACACTGAAGCTTTCTTT. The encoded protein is CASSSSGQGLYTEAFF.

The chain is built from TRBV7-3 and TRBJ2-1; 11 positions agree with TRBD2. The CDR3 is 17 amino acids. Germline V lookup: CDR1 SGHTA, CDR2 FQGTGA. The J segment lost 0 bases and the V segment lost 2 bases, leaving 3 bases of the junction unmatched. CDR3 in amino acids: CASSLGGLAGSYNEQFF. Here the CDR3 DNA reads TGTGCCAGCAGCTTAGGCGGACTAGCGGGCTCCTACAATGAGCAGTTCTTC.

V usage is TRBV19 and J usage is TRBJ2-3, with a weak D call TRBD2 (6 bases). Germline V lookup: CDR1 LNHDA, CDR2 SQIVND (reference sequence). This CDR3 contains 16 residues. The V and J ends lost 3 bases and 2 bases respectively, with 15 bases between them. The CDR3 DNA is TGTGCCAGTAGTATCAGGCTAGCGCGGAACACAGATACGCAGTATTTT. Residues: CASSIRLARNTDTQYF.

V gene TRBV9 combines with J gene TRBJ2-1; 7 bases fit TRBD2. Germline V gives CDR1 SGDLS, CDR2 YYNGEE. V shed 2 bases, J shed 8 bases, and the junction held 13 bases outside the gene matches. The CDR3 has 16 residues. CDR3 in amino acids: CASSVLPGGFRDEQFF. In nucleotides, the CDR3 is TGTGCCAGCAGCGTCCTACCGGGGGGATTCAGGGATGAGCAGTTCTTC.

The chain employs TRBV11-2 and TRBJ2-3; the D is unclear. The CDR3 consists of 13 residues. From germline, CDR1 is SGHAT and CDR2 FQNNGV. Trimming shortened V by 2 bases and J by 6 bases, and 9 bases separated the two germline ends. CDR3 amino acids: CASSLSFRDTQYF. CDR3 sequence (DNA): TGTGCCAGCAGCTTATCTTTTCGTGATACGCAGTATTTT.

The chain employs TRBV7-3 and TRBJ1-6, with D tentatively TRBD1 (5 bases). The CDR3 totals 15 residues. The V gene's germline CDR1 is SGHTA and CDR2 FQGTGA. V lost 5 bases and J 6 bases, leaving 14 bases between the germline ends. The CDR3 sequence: CASSPTGLPNSPLHF. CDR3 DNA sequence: TGTGCCAGCAGCCCAACAGGATTACCTAATTCACCCCTCCACTTT.

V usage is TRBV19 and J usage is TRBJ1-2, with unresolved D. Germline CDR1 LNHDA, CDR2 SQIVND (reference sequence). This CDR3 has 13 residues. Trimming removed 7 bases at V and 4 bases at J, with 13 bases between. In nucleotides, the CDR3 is TGTGCCAGTACCATCCGAGGTGGCTATGGCTACACCTTC. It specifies CASTIRGGYGYTF.

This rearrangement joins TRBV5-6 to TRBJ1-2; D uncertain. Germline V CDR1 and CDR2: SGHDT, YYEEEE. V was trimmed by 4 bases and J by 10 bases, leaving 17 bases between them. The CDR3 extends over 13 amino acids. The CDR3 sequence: CASSRVVSDYYTF. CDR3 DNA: TGTGCCAGCAGCCGGGTAGTGTCAGATTACTACACCTTC.

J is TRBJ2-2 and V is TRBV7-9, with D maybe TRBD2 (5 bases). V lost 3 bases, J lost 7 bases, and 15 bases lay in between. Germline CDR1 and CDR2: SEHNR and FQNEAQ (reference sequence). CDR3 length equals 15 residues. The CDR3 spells CASSFAVGGGGELFF. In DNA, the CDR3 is TGTGCCAGCAGCTTCGCTGTCGGAGGCGGCGGGGAGCTGTTTTTT.

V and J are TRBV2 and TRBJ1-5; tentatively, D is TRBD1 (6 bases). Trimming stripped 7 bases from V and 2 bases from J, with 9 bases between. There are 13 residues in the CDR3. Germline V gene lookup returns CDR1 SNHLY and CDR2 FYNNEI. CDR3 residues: CASTRTGNQPQHF. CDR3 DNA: TGTGCCAGCACTCGGACAGGCAATCAGCCCCAGCATTTT.

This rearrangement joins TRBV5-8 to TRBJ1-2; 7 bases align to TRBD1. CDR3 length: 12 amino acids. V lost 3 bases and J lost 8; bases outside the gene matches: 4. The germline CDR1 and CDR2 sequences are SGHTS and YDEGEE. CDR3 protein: CASSSRGIGYTF. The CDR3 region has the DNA TGTGCCAGCAGCTCCAGGGGGATCGGCTACACCTTC.

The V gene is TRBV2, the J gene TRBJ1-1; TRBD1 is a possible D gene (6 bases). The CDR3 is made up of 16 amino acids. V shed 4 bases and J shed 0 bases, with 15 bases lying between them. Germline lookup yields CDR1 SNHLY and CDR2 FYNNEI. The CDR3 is CASSGRTASLNTEAFF. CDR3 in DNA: TGTGCCAGCAGTGGCCGGACAGCCTCCTTGAACACTGAAGCTTTCTTT.

Here the CDR3 reads CASSAGPTDTQYF. The CDR3, as DNA: TGCGCCAGCAGCGCGGGGCCCACAGATACGCAGTATTTT. The chain uses TRBV5-1 and TRBJ2-3, with TRBD2 as a possible D gene (6 bases). CDR1 is SGHRS, CDR2 YFSETQ, per germline. The CDR3 is made up of 13 amino acids. Trimming removed 4 bases at V and 2 bases at J, with 8 bases between.

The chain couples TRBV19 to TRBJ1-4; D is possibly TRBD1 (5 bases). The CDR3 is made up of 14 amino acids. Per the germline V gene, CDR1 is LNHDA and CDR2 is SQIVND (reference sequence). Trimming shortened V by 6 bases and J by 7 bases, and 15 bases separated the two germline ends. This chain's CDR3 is CASRFSGTREKLFF. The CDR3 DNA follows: TGTGCCAGTAGGTTTTCAGGGACTCGTGAAAAACTGTTTTTT.

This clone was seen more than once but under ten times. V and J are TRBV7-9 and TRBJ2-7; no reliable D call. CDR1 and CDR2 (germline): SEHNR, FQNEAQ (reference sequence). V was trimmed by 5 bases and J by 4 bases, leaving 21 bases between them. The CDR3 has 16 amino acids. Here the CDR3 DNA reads TGTGCCAGCAGCCCACCATTCCGAACATCTTTGTACGAGCAGTACTTC. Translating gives CASSPPFRTSLYEQYF.

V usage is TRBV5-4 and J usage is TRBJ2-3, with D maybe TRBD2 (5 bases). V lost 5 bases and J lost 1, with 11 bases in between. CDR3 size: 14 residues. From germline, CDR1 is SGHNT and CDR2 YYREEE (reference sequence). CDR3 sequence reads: CASRAGWGTDTQYF. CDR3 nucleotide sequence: TGTGCCAGCAGGGCGGGCTGGGGCACAGATACGCAGTATTTT.

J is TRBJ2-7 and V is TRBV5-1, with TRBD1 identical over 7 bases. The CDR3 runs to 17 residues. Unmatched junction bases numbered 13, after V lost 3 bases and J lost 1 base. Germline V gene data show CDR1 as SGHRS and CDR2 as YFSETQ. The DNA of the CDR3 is TGCGCCAGCAGCTCCACCAAGACTGAGGGACAGTCCTACGAGCAGTACGTC. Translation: CASSSTKTEGQSYEQYV.

The DNA for the CDR3 is TGTGCCAGTAGATCAGGACTACGTGGCTATGGCTACACCTTC. Encoded protein: CASRSGLRGYGYTF. This chain uses TRBV19 with TRBJ1-2; D not resolved. There are 14 residues in the CDR3. Germline V gene data show CDR1 as LNHDA and CDR2 as SQIVND (reference sequence). Deletions cut 6 bases from V and 4 bases from J, with 15 bases between.

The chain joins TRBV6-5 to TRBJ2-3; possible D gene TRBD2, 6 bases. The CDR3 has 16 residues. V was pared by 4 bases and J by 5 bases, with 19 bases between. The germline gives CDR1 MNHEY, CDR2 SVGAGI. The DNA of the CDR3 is TGTGCCAGCAGTTCCCCAAGGGCGGGACGGGGAGATACGCAGTATTTT. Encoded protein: CASSSPRAGRGDTQYF.

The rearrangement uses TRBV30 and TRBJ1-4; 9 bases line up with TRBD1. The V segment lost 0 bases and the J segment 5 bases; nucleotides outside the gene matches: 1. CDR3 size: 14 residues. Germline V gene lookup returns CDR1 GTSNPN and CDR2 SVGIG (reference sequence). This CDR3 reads CAWSVTGGNEKLFF. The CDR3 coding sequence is TGTGCCTGGAGTGTGACAGGGGGAAATGAAAAACTGTTTTTT. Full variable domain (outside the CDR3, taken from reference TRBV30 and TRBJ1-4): SQTIHQWPATLVQPVGSPLSLECTVEGTSNPNLYWYRQAAGRGLQLLFYSVGIGQISSEVPQNLSASRPQDRQFILSSKKLLLSDSGFYLCAWSVTGGNEKLFFGSGTQLSVL.

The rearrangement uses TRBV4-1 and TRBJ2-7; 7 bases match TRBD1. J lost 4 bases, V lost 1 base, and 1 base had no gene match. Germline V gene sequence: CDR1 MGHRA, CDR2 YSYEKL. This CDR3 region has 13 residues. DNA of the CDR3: TGCGCCAGCAGCCAAGGGACAGGTTACGAGCAGTACTTC. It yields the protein CASSQGTGYEQYF.

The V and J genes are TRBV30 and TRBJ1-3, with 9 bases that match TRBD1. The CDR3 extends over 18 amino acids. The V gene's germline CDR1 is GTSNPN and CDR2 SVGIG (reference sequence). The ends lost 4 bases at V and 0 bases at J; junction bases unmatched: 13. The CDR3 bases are TGTGCCTGGACGTCCCCACGGACAGGGGACTTCTCTGGAAACACCATATATTTT. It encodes CAWTSPRTGDFSGNTIYF.

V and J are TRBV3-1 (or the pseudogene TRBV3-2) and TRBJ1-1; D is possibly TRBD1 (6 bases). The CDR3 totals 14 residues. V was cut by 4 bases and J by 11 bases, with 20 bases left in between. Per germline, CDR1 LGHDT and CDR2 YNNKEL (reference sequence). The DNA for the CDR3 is TGTGCCAGCAGCCCAACAGGACAGCCTGAGGGTGCTTTCTTT. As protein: CASSPTGQPEGAFF.

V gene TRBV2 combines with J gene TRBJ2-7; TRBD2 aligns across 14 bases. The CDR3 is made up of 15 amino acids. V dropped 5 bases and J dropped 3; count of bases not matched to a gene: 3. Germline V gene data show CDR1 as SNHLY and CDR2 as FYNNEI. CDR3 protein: CASSLGLAGDYEQYV. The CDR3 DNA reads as TGTGCCAGCAGTTTGGGACTAGCGGGAGACTACGAGCAGTACGTC.

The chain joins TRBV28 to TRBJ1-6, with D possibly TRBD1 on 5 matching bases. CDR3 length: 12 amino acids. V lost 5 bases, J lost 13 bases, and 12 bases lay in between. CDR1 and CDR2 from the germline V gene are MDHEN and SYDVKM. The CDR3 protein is CASSPPGGPLHF. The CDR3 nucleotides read TGTGCCAGCAGTCCCCCGGGGGGGCCCCTCCACTTT.

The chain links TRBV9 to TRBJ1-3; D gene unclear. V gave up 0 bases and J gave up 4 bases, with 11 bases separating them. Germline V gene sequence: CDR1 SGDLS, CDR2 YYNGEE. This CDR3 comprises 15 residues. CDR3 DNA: TGTGCCAGCAGCGTAGAAGGAGGGCTGGGAAACACCATATATTTT. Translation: CASSVEGGLGNTIYF.

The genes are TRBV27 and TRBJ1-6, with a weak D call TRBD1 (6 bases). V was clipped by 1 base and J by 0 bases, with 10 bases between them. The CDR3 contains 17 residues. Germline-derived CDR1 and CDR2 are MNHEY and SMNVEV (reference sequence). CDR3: CASSLWGRGSYNSPLHF. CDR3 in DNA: TGTGCCAGCAGTTTATGGGGCAGGGGCTCCTATAATTCACCCCTCCACTTT.

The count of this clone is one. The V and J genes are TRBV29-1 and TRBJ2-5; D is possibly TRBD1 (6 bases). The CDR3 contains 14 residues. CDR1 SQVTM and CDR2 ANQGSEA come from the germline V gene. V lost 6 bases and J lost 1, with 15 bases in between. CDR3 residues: CSVNGRGSQETQYF. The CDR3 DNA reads TGCAGCGTGAACGGCAGGGGCTCCCAAGAGACCCAGTACTTC.

For the CDR3, the DNA is TGTGCCAGCAAGAAACAGGGAGCAACTAATGAAAAACTGTTTTTT. The encoded protein is CASKKQGATNEKLFF. This chain joins TRBV6-5 and TRBJ1-4, with D maybe TRBD1 (6 bases). The CDR3 spans 15 residues. V gave up 7 bases and J gave up 0 bases, with 12 bases separating them. CDR1 MNHEY and CDR2 SVGAGI come from the germline V gene.

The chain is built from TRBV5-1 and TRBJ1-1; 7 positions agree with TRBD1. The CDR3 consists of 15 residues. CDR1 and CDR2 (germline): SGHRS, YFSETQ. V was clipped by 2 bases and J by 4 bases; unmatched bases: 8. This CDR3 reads CASSFFDREVTEAFF. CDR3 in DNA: TGCGCCAGCAGCTTTTTCGACAGGGAGGTCACTGAAGCTTTCTTT.